Following are 20 T cell receptor beta chains from one sample sequenced in a study of blood T cell repertoires in COVID-19. Clones were sequenced by immunoSEQ multiplex PCR, and TCRdb holds only the in-frame ones, with some missing. The sample yields 200,000 or so clones, approximately 80% seen once. Input material: PBMCs or T cells enriched from blood (not recorded which). These TCRs come from a man between 60 and 70 years old who had recovered from COVID-19.

The chain couples TRBV7-2 to TRBJ1-2; D ambiguous. The V gene's germline CDR1 is SGHTA and CDR2 FQGNSA. The V end was cut by 5 bases, the J end by 0 bases, with 7 bases between. This CDR3 contains 13 residues. CDR3 nucleotide sequence: TGTGCCAGCAGCCTAGACACTAACTATGGCTACACCTTC. Translating it yields CASSLDTNYGYTF.

V usage is TRBV12-5 and J usage is TRBJ2-5; TRBD2 matches 8 bases. The CDR3 totals 15 residues. The germline CDR1 and CDR2 sequences are LGHNT and FRNRAP. V trimming: 4 bases; J trimming: 4 bases; junction bases outside the gene matches: 8. In nucleotides, the CDR3 is TGTGCTAGTGGTTCAGGCGGGGGGACCCGAGAGACCCAGTACTTC. This encodes CASGSGGGTRETQYF.

CDR3 nucleotides: TGTGCCAGCAGTTGGGACAGCTATGGCTACACCTTC. As protein: CASSWDSYGYTF. This rearrangement joins TRBV6-2 or TRBV6-3 to TRBJ1-2; 7 bases agree with TRBD1. The CDR3 is made up of 12 amino acids. Trimming took 4 bases from V and 4 from J; bases not matched to a gene: 0. From germline, CDR1 is MNHEY and CDR2 SVGEGT.

The rearrangement joins TRBV7-9 to TRBJ1-5, with D unresolved. CDR1 SEHNR and CDR2 FQNEAQ come from the germline V gene (reference sequence). The length of the CDR3 is 12 residues. The germline V and J ends were trimmed by 1 base and 6 bases, with 4 bases remaining between them. The CDR3 spells CASSLDLQPQHF. The CDR3 DNA reads as TGTGCCAGCAGCTTAGATCTTCAGCCCCAGCATTTT.

V and J are TRBV4-2 and TRBJ2-7; D call uncertain. V lost 6 bases to trimming and J lost 3 bases, with 18 bases between them. Germline CDR1 LGHNA, CDR2 YNFKEQ. The CDR3 covers 15 residues. CDR3 nucleotide sequence: TGTGCCAGCAGTCCTGATGGGCAGAGAATCTACGAGCAGTACTTC. It translates to CASSPDGQRIYEQYF.

This sequence joins TRBV5-6 and TRBJ1-2; D not certain. Trimming stripped 4 bases from V and 2 bases from J, with 6 bases between. This CDR3 region has 12 residues. Germline V CDR1 and CDR2: SGHDT, YYEEEE. The chain's CDR3 is CASSRENYGYTF. Written as DNA, the CDR3 is TGTGCCAGCAGCCGGGAGAACTATGGCTACACCTTC.

This clone has only one observation. The J gene is TRBJ1-4, the V gene TRBV6-5, with D maybe TRBD1 (5 bases). Per the germline V gene, CDR1 is MNHEY and CDR2 is SVGAGI. There are 15 residues in the CDR3. V lost 7 bases, J lost 7 bases, and 19 bases lay in between. The CDR3 is CASIRALSGAEKLFF. The DNA for the CDR3 is TGTGCCAGCATAAGAGCCCTGAGCGGGGCTGAAAAACTGTTTTTT.

The CDR3 loop reads CASSSRDRVGEQFF. In nucleotides, the CDR3 is TGTGCCAGCAGCTCCCGGGACAGGGTTGGGGAGCAGTTCTTC. The chain links TRBV5-6 to TRBJ2-1; 9 bases are shared with TRBD1. The CDR3 sequence is 14 residues long. V gave up 3 bases and J gave up 10 bases; unmatched junction bases: 8. In germline, CDR1 is SGHDT, CDR2 YYEEEE.

Note on this clone: Other DNA sequences from this sample encode an identical CDR3 as well. The rearrangement uses TRBV27 and TRBJ1-1; no reliable D call. CDR1 is MNHEY, CDR2 SMNVEV, per germline (reference sequence). Trimming pared 3 bases from V and 3 bases from J, leaving 8 bases between. The CDR3 length is 13 residues. CDR3 loop: CASSFSGDTEAFF. The DNA of the CDR3 is TGTGCCAGCAGTTTTTCCGGAGACACTGAAGCTTTCTTT.

The V gene is TRBV7-2, the J gene TRBJ1-4; no clear D gene. CDR1 is SGHTA and CDR2 is FQGNSA in the germline V gene. Between the trimmed V and J ends, which lost 5 bases and 0 bases, there was a span of 10 bases. This CDR3 comprises 15 residues. The CDR3 loop is CASSAYSSTNEKLFF. The CDR3 DNA reads as TGTGCCAGCAGCGCCTACAGTTCAACTAATGAAAAACTGTTTTTT.

The genes are TRBV3-1 (or the pseudogene TRBV3-2) and TRBJ1-1; D gene ambiguous. V lost 3 bases and J 1 base, leaving 3 bases between the germline ends. CDR1 and CDR2 from the germline V gene are LGHDT and YNNKEL (reference sequence). The CDR3 loop spans 12 amino acids. This CDR3 reads CASSQRNTEAFF. The CDR3 nucleotides are TGTGCCAGCAGCCAGAGGAACACTGAAGCTTTCTTT.

As for this clone: Other DNA sequences of this sample code for an identical CDR3. This chain connects TRBV5-1 to TRBJ1-4, with 9 bases aligning to TRBD1. This CDR3 region has 15 residues. Germline V gene data show CDR1 as SGHRS and CDR2 as YFSETQ. The junction had 4 bases not matched to a gene; V was cut back by 0 bases and J by 7 bases. The CDR3 sequence is CASSLEGQGGEKLFF. In nucleotides, the CDR3 is TGCGCCAGCAGCTTGGAGGGACAGGGCGGTGAAAAACTGTTTTTT.

The V and J genes are TRBV30 and TRBJ1-2, with D possibly being TRBD1 (6 bases). The CDR3 sequence is 15 residues long. V was pared by 0 bases and J by 3 bases, with 14 bases between. Germline V gives CDR1 GTSNPN, CDR2 SVGIG (reference sequence). In nucleotides, the CDR3 is TGTGCCTGGAGTGTACTATTGTCAGGGGACTATGGCTACACCTTC. It translates to CAWSVLLSGDYGYTF.

J is TRBJ1-2 and V is TRBV4-3; unclear D gene. Trimming stripped 4 bases from V and 4 bases from J, with 13 bases between. This CDR3 is built from 14 residues. The germline gives CDR1 LGHNA, CDR2 YSLEER. The CDR3 coding sequence is TGCGCCAGCAGCCCCGGTTCAGCGTCCTATGGCTACACCTTC. Protein product: CASSPGSASYGYTF.

The count of this clone is one. The V gene is TRBV4-3, the J gene TRBJ1-3; D possibly corresponds to TRBD1 (5 bases). This CDR3 contains 14 residues. V dropped 5 bases and J dropped 0 bases, with 8 bases sitting between them. CDR1 is LGHNA and CDR2 is YSLEER in the germline V gene. CDR3 in DNA: TGCGCCAGCAGCTCGGGGGGCTCTGGAAACACCATATATTTT. Translating gives CASSSGGSGNTIYF.

The chain is built from TRBV19 and TRBJ2-1; D remains unclear. Germline CDR1 and CDR2: LNHDA and SQIVND (reference sequence). CDR3 length: 14 amino acids. Trimming removed 5 bases from V and 0 bases from J, with 8 bases in between. Here the CDR3 reads CASSRLTSYNEQFF. The CDR3 nucleotides read TGTGCCAGTAGTCGACTGACCTCCTACAATGAGCAGTTCTTC.

The V gene is TRBV11-2, the J gene TRBJ2-1; 7 bases fit TRBD2. The junction had 4 bases not matched to a gene; V was cut back by 2 bases and J by 0 bases. The germline CDR1 and CDR2 sequences are SGHAT and FQNNGV. The CDR3 covers 16 residues. Here the CDR3 DNA reads TGTGCCAGCAGCTTATCTGGCGGGGGCTCCTACAATGAGCAGTTCTTC. It is translated as CASSLSGGGSYNEQFF.

The chain links TRBV5-1 to TRBJ1-1; 7 bases line up with TRBD1. CDR3 length: 15 residues. The trim removed 4 bases at V and 0 bases at J, leaving 6 bases unmatched. Germline V gene lookup returns CDR1 SGHRS and CDR2 YFSETQ. CDR3 DNA: TGCGCCAGCAGCCCGACGCAGGGGGTGAACACTGAAGCTTTCTTT. Encoded protein: CASSPTQGVNTEAFF. Looking up the rest from reference TRBV5-1 and TRBJ1-1 gives the full variable domain: KAGVTQTPRYLIKTRGQQVTLSCSPISGHRSVSWYQQTPGQGLQFLFEYFSETQRNKGNFPGRFSGRQFSNSRSEMNVSTLELGDSALYLCASSPTQGVNTEAFFGQGTRLTVV.

The genes are TRBV11-1 and TRBJ2-4; D is unclear. Looked up from germline, CDR1 is SGHAT and CDR2 is FQDESV (reference sequence). The V end was cut by 5 bases, the J end by 8 bases, with 10 bases between. The CDR3 is made up of 12 amino acids. CDR3 protein: CASSRGSDIQYF. The CDR3 DNA reads as TGTGCCAGCAGCCGTGGTAGTGACATTCAGTACTTC.

The gene calls are TRBV4-1 and TRBJ1-1; 8 bases are shared with TRBD1. Per the germline V gene, CDR1 is MGHRA and CDR2 is YSYEKL. The CDR3 runs 15 residues. The V gene end was trimmed by 4 bases and the J gene end by 4 bases; junction bases not matched to a gene: 8. CDR3 in amino acids: CASSLDRGGSTEAFF. DNA for the CDR3: TGCGCCAGCAGCCTCGACAGGGGAGGAAGCACTGAAGCTTTCTTT.